Listed below are T cell receptor beta chains from one sample, sequenced in a study of T-cell memory formation after mild COVID-19. Using its own MiXCR run on the 5' RACE reads, TCRdb lists one record per CDR3 protein. This table holds 540,000 or so distinct CDR3 sequences, around 21% found once. Sequenced sample: PBMCs or a T cell subset sorted from them (not recorded which). These receptors all stem from an adult woman who had mild COVID-19 (a few samples of this study predate the infection). Cell type and time point are not known. CDR3s include the opening cysteine and the closing phenylalanine or tryptophan. The order of the fields is J gene, clone size, D gene, V gene, CDR3 DNA, CDR3 protein. A D gene is named only where the DNA matches it firmly. Where a row states a size, it is once, few, many or the class of an expanded clone; other rows omit it.

TRBJ2-2 few TRBD1 TRBV4-3 TGCGCCAGCAGCGAACGGACAGGGGATTACGCCGGGGAGCTGTTTTTT CASSERTGDYAGELFF
TRBJ2-1 - TRBD2 TRBV19 TGTGCCAGCCTCAATAGCGGGAGGGCTTGGGATGAGCAGTTCTTC CASLNSGRAWDEQFF
TRBJ2-7 few TRBD2 TRBV11-3 TGTGCCAGCAGCTCTAGGACTAGCCCATACGAGCAGTACTTC CASSSRTSPYEQYF
TRBJ2-3 - - TRBV12-3/TRBV12-4 TGTGCCACGTCCCTTGGGTGGTACTCTAGCACAGATACGCAGTATTTT CATSLGWYSSTDTQYF
TRBJ2-5 - - TRBV19 TGTGCCAGTAGTATCGGGAGTGCCTCAGAGACCCAGTACTTC CASSIGSASETQYF
TRBJ2-5 - - TRBV7-7 TGTGCCAGCAGCCCAAGACAGTGGTCCGAGACCCAGTACTTC CASSPRQWSETQYF
TRBJ2-1 - - TRBV6-2/TRBV6-3 TGTGCCAGCAGTTACGTTGGCAATGAGCAGTTCTTC CASSYVGNEQFF
TRBJ1-1 - - TRBV5-1 TGCGCCAGCAGCTTGGTTCCAGAGTTGAACACTGAAGCTTTCTTT CASSLVPELNTEAFF
TRBJ2-7 few - TRBV3-1 TGTGCCAGCAGCGGGGGGCCGGGAACGGCCTACGAGCAGTACTTC CASSGGPGTAYEQYF
TRBJ2-1 few - TRBV6-2/TRBV6-3 TGTGCCAGCAGTTACTCCGGGACGGACTACAATGAGCAGTTCTTC CASSYSGTDYNEQFF
TRBJ2-1 many TRBD2 TRBV5-1 TGCGCCAGCAGCCCCCTGACTAGCGGGTACAATGAGCAGTTCTTC CASSPLTSGYNEQFF
TRBJ2-1 - - TRBV2 TGTGCCAGCAGTGGCTCAGGGCGGTTGGATGAGCAGTTCTTC CASSGSGRLDEQFF
TRBJ2-7 - TRBD1 TRBV20-1 TGCAGTGCTCTGTTGGGTTCAGGGGGCGGTTCCGAGCAGTACTTC CSALLGSGGGSEQYF
TRBJ2-3 - - TRBV15 TGTGCCACCAGCAGAGATCGCGGGATCAGCACAGATACGCAGTATTTT CATSRDRGISTDTQYF
TRBJ2-7 few - TRBV11-2 TGTGCCAGCAGCTTAGAGGGGGGTCTCCAACGGGACGAGCAGTACTTC CASSLEGGLQRDEQYF
TRBJ1-5 few - TRBV12-3/TRBV12-4 TGTGCCAGCAGCCTGGACGGCAAGCAGCCCCAGCATTTT CASSLDGKQPQHF
TRBJ2-7 - TRBD2 TRBV27 TGTGCCAGCAGTCCCTTCGGTAGCGGGGGGCCCTACGAGCAGTACTTC CASSPFGSGGPYEQYF
TRBJ2-1 - - TRBV4-2 TGTGCCAGCAGCCCACTAGATGACCGCTACAATGAGCAGTTCTTC CASSPLDDRYNEQFF
TRBJ2-3 - - TRBV7-9 TGTGCCAGCAGCGCGACGGCAGTCCCTAAGGATACGCAGTATTTT CASSATAVPKDTQYF
TRBJ2-3 few - TRBV7-3 TGTGCCAGCAGCCGAACCGGGGCGGCAGATACGCAGTATTTT CASSRTGAADTQYF
TRBJ2-1 - TRBD2 TRBV7-8 TGTGCCAGCAGCTTGGGACTAGCGGCCCCACAATACAATGAGCAGTTCTTC CASSLGLAAPQYNEQFF
TRBJ2-5 few - TRBV7-2 TGTGCCAGCAGCAAGGACAGGGAGGGGACCCAGTACTTC CASSKDREGTQYF
TRBJ2-7 many - TRBV12-3/TRBV12-4 TGTGCCAGCAGTTTGAGTGCGCTCGGCAGGCTGTACTTC CASSLSALGRLYF
TRBJ2-3 few - TRBV19 TGTGCCAGTAGCCCGATAGTGGGGGATACGCAGTATTTT CASSPIVGDTQYF
TRBJ2-5 - - TRBV24-1 TGTGCCACCAGTGATGCTCTAGAGACCCAGTACTTC CATSDALETQYF
TRBJ1-2 - - TRBV6-1 TGTGCCAGCAGTGAACGGGGGGCCCCAGGAGGCTACACCTTC CASSERGAPGGYTF
TRBJ2-3 - - TRBV7-2 TGTGCCAGCAGCCCGGCGGGGACCAGCACAGATACGCAGTATTTT CASSPAGTSTDTQYF
TRBJ1-1 - - TRBV2 TGTGCCAGCAGGCCCTACTATTTATTCAACACTGAAGCTTTCTTT CASRPYYLFNTEAFF
TRBJ1-4 few - TRBV7-9 TGTGCCAGCACCACACCTGCAGAAAGTAATGAAAAACTGTTTTTT CASTTPAESNEKLFF
TRBJ2-7 - TRBD1 TRBV6-6 TGTGCCAGCAGTTTAATTACAGGGGTCTACGAGCAGTACTTC CASSLITGVYEQYF
TRBJ1-1 - - TRBV6-6 TGTGCCAGCAGGAACGCGGTTACTGAAGCTTTCTTT CASRNAVTEAFF
TRBJ1-1 many - TRBV12-3/TRBV12-4 TGTGCCAGCAGCTTTGCGGGGAACACTGAAGCTTTCTTT CASSFAGNTEAFF
TRBJ2-1 few TRBD2 TRBV24-1 TGTGCCACCAGTGACGGCCTTAGCGGGAGAAGCGAGCAGTTCTTC CATSDGLSGRSEQFF
TRBJ2-1 few - TRBV6-4 TGTGCCAGCAGTGAAGGTAGTAATGAGCAGTTCTTC CASSEGSNEQFF
TRBJ2-5 few - TRBV12-3/TRBV12-4 TGTGCCAGCAGTTTGTCGGAGAGGGAGACCCAGTACTTC CASSLSERETQYF
TRBJ2-1 - - TRBV5-1 TGCGCCAGCAGCTTGTCGGGGGACAGAGACTACAATGAGCAGTTCTTC CASSLSGDRDYNEQFF
TRBJ1-2 - TRBD1 TRBV6-5 TGTGCCAGCAGTTACCGACAGGGGGGAGGGTATGGCTACACCTTC CASSYRQGGGYGYTF
TRBJ2-1 few - TRBV12-5 TGTGCTAGTGGTCCGGACCCTATCCGCAATGAGCAGTTCTTC CASGPDPIRNEQFF
TRBJ2-7 once - TRBV20-1 TGCAGTGCTATCGGGACACCCGGGAGGACCTACGAGCAGTACTTC CSAIGTPGRTYEQYF
TRBJ1-1 few - TRBV30 TGTGCCTGGAGTCGGCAGATGAACACTGAAGCTTTCTTT CAWSRQMNTEAFF
TRBJ2-2 - - TRBV13 TGTGCCAGCAGCCCAGGGGTAATATCGGGGGAGCTGTTTTTT CASSPGVISGELFF
TRBJ2-3 - - TRBV5-1 TGCGCCAGCAGCTTGGCGGTTTCTGACACAGATACGCAGTATTTT CASSLAVSDTDTQYF
TRBJ1-1 few - TRBV15 TGTGCCACCAGCAGAGATCGTACAGGGTGGCCTTTCTTT CATSRDRTGWPFF
TRBJ2-3 few TRBD2 TRBV7-6 TGTGCCAGCAGCTGGGGACTAGCGGGAGGGACAGATACGCAGTATTTT CASSWGLAGGTDTQYF
TRBJ2-3 - - TRBV20-1 TGCAGTGCTATCCGAATGAGGAGGCCCAGCACAGATACGCAGTATTTT CSAIRMRRPSTDTQYF
TRBJ2-5 - TRBD2 TRBV7-9 TGTGCCAGCAGCTTAAGGGGACTAGCGGTAGAGACCCAGTACTTC CASSLRGLAVETQYF
TRBJ1-6 few - TRBV5-6 TGTGCCAGCAGCTTGGTCCGCAGTCTGAGGTCACCCCTCCACTTT CASSLVRSLRSPLHF
TRBJ1-5 few - TRBV6-2/TRBV6-3 TGTGCCAGCAGCCGCGCTGGCAGATTAAATCAGCCCCAGCATTTT CASSRAGRLNQPQHF
TRBJ2-3 few - TRBV20-1 TGCAGTGCTAGAGACATTAGCCCACAGCTTAGCACAGATACGCAGTATTTT CSARDISPQLSTDTQYF
TRBJ2-1 - - TRBV7-8 TGTGCCAGCAGCTCTCTCCAGGGGAGCTCCTACAATGAGCAGTTCTTC CASSSLQGSSYNEQFF
TRBJ2-3 few - TRBV5-4 TGTGCCAGCGAGGTCGGGCAGGTCCCAGATACGCAGTATTTT CASEVGQVPDTQYF
TRBJ2-1 - TRBD2 TRBV7-2 TGTGCCAGCAGCAGTCTCGGGGGGGCAATCTACAATGAGCAGTTCTTC CASSSLGGAIYNEQFF
TRBJ2-1 few TRBD1 TRBV5-1 TGCGCCAGCAGGCCTATACAGGGGTGGGAATACAATGAGCAGTTCTTC CASRPIQGWEYNEQFF